These 26 T cell receptor beta chains were all obtained from the same sample, sequenced in a study of shared clonotypes between healthy human individuals. CD45RO-negative CD8 cells positively selected for CCR7 made up the naive population, which excluded terminally differentiated effector memory CD45RA+ cells. Clones were read by immunoSEQ multiplex PCR, and TCRdb kept only the in-frame ones, dropping some. The top ten clones hold 1% to 1.3% of a sample with some 2.1 million clones, over 85% of them seen once. The specimen sequenced was naive CD8+ T cells sorted from blood. The receptor source for this set is a man younger than 35 in good health.

This sequence joins TRBV6-6 and TRBJ1-4, with a possible D match to TRBD1 (5 bases). V shed 2 bases and J shed 4 bases, with 8 bases lying between them. The germline V gene has CDR1 MNHNY and CDR2 SVGAGI (reference sequence). The CDR3 is made up of 14 amino acids. In DNA, the CDR3 is TGTGCCAGCAGTTACAGGGGTGATAATGAAAAACTGTTTTTT. This gives the protein CASSYRGDNEKLFF.

V is TRBV30 and J is TRBJ1-4; no definite D call. Germline CDR1 and CDR2: GTSNPN and SVGIG (reference sequence). This CDR3 has 16 residues. V lost 0 bases and J 0 bases, leaving 11 bases between the germline ends. CDR3 sequence reads: CAWSVLSPATNEKLFF. As DNA, the CDR3 is TGTGCCTGGAGTGTACTATCGCCCGCAACTAATGAAAAACTGTTTTTT.

Concerning this clone: Other DNA sequences in this specimen translate into the identical CDR3. The J gene is TRBJ2-1, the V gene TRBV7-6; possibly TRBD2 for D (6 bases). This CDR3 is built from 12 residues. The germline V and J ends were trimmed by 5 bases and 7 bases, with 9 bases remaining between them. Germline V lookup: CDR1 SGHVS, CDR2 FNYEAQ. The CDR3 reads CASSLSGNEQFF. CDR3 bases: TGTGCCAGCAGCCTAAGCGGGAATGAGCAGTTCTTC.

V usage is TRBV5-1 and J usage is TRBJ1-1; 8 nucleotides align to TRBD1. Trimming at V came to 8 bases and at J to 4 bases, leaving 16 bases not matched to a gene. The germline gives CDR1 SGHRS, CDR2 YFSETQ. The CDR3 is 16 residues long. CDR3 bases: TGCGCCAGTCCCCGGGACAGGATATCATGGGGCACTGAAGCTTTCTTT. Its translation is CASPRDRISWGTEAFF.

The chain recombines TRBV6-5 with TRBJ2-7; D not resolved. The V end was cut by 6 bases, the J end by 3 bases, with 12 bases between. Germline values: CDR1 MNHEY, CDR2 SVGAGI. This CDR3 comprises 13 residues. In nucleotides, the CDR3 is TGTGCCAGCAGCTCCGGATCAATCTACGAGCAGTACTTC. Protein sequence: CASSSGSIYEQYF.

As to this clone: Within the sample, other DNA sequences also encode this same CDR3. The chain couples TRBV4-1 to TRBJ1-2, with TRBD1 matching 9 bases. Trimming removed 1 base from V and 1 base from J; junction bases left unmatched: 1. The CDR3 is 15 amino acids. CDR1 MGHRA and CDR2 YSYEKL come from the germline V gene. CDR3 DNA sequence: TGCGCCAGCAGCCAAGGGACAGGGGTTAACTATGGCTACACCTTC. Encoded protein: CASSQGTGVNYGYTF.

The rearrangement joins TRBV6-5 to TRBJ2-4; the D call may be TRBD1 or TRBD2 (5 bases each). V was cut by 5 bases and J by 8 bases, with 19 bases left in between. CDR3 size: 15 residues. CDR1 MNHEY and CDR2 SVGAGI come from the germline V gene. This chain's CDR3 is CASSTGTAGWDIQYF. The DNA of the CDR3 is TGTGCCAGCAGTACGGGGACGGCCGGATGGGACATTCAGTACTTC.

The chain carries TRBV29-1 and TRBJ2-7; TRBD1 or TRBD2 may be the D gene (6 bases each). Germline V CDR1 and CDR2: SQVTM, ANQGSEA. This CDR3 has 13 residues. Between the trimmed V and J ends, which lost 5 bases and 2 bases, there was a span of 13 bases. This chain's CDR3 is CSVTGSGAYEQYF. CDR3 DNA sequence: TGCAGCGTTACAGGGTCGGGGGCCTACGAGCAGTACTTC.

V usage is TRBV30 and J usage is TRBJ2-3; no clear D. Germline lookup yields CDR1 GTSNPN and CDR2 SVGIG (reference sequence). The CDR3 sequence is 14 residues long. The ends were cut back, 0 bases at V and 2 bases at J, with 9 bases in the middle. CDR3 nucleotides: TGTGCCTGGAGTGTACAACTACCCACAGATACGCAGTATTTT. Residues: CAWSVQLPTDTQYF.

The chain carries TRBV4-3 and TRBJ2-3, with 10 positions matching TRBD2. Germline CDR1 LGHNA, CDR2 YSLEER. The CDR3 runs 17 residues. V lost 0 bases to trimming and J lost 3 bases; unmatched junction nucleotides: 6. CDR3 in amino acids: CASSQDRGTSVTDTQYF. CDR3 coding DNA: TGCGCCAGCAGCCAAGATCGAGGGACTAGCGTAACAGATACGCAGTATTTT.

This clone was detected once. The V gene is TRBV7-9, the J gene TRBJ2-5; no clear D gene. Germline V gives CDR1 SEHNR, CDR2 FQNEAQ (reference sequence). V lost 5 bases and J 3 bases, leaving 10 bases between the germline ends. The CDR3 has 13 amino acids. CDR3 protein: CASSAAPEETQYF. The CDR3 nucleotides are TGTGCCAGCAGCGCAGCGCCTGAAGAGACCCAGTACTTC.

The rearrangement uses TRBV25-1 and TRBJ1-6; D unresolved. The CDR3 extends over 13 amino acids. Between the trimmed V and J ends, which lost 0 bases and 7 bases, there was a span of 4 bases. The germline gives CDR1 MGHDK, CDR2 SYGVNS. The CDR3 here is CASSEYDNSPLHF. As DNA, the CDR3 is TGTGCCAGCAGTGAATATGACAATTCACCCCTCCACTTT.

The chain joins TRBV25-1 to TRBJ2-7; D gene ambiguous. Trimming took off 2 bases at V and 3 bases at J, with 8 bases between the two ends. The CDR3 totals 13 residues. Germline V gene sequence: CDR1 MGHDK, CDR2 SYGVNS. This CDR3 is CASSETDNYEQYF. CDR3 in DNA: TGTGCCAGCAGTGAAACAGATAACTACGAGCAGTACTTC.

The V and J genes are TRBV18 and TRBJ2-7, with D possibly being TRBD1 (5 bases). Germline loops: CDR1 KGHSH, CDR2 LQKENI. Trimming left V 5 bases short and J 6 bases short, with 11 bases between. This CDR3 region has 12 residues. CDR3 DNA: TGTGCCAGCTCAGGGGCTCCGGGCGAGCAGTACTTC. It encodes CASSGAPGEQYF.

Turning to this clone: Other nucleotide sequences in the sample specify the same CDR3. V and J are TRBV5-6 and TRBJ2-7; TRBD1 matches at 11 bases. Germline CDR1 is SGHDT and CDR2 is YYEEEE. The CDR3 sequence is 14 residues long. With 2 bases clipped from V and 5 bases from J, the junction kept 3 bases outside the gene matches. CDR3 DNA: TGTGCCAGCAGCTTCGGACAGGGGGCGAACGAGCAGTACTTC. Its translation is CASSFGQGANEQYF.

A note on this clone: Compared with germline, one end of the junction differs, possibly owing to a read error. The chain is built from TRBV5-6 and TRBJ1-3; D possibly corresponds to TRBD1 (5 bases). Germline CDR1 reads SGHDT; CDR2 reads YYEEEE. The CDR3 has 15 amino acids. The chain's CDR3 is CASSLGAGSENTIYF. CDR3 nucleotides: TGTGCCAGCAGCTTAGGGGCAGGGTCTGAAAACACCATATATTTT. Full variable domain (outside the CDR3, taken from reference TRBV5-6 and TRBJ1-3): DAGVTQSPTHLIKTRGQQVTLRCSPKSGHDTVSWYQQALGQGPQFIFQYYEEEERQRGNFPDRFSGHQFPNYSSELNVNALLLGDSALYLCASSLGAGSENTIYFGEGSWLTVV.

This chain joins TRBV5-1 and TRBJ1-1; D call uncertain. The CDR3 has 15 amino acids. Germline lookup yields CDR1 SGHRS and CDR2 YFSETQ. Trimming removed 0 bases at V and 0 bases at J, with 9 bases between. CDR3 DNA: TGCGCCAGCAGCTTGGCCAGGACGGTGAACACTGAAGCTTTCTTT. This sequence encodes CASSLARTVNTEAFF.

V is TRBV5-1 and J is TRBJ2-1, with 8 bases lining up with TRBD1. The germline gives CDR1 SGHRS, CDR2 YFSETQ. This CDR3 has 16 amino acids. V was clipped by 6 bases and J by 2 bases; unmatched bases: 10. The CDR3 DNA is TGCGCCAGCAAAGAAGGACAGGGAATTCCCTACAATGAGCAGTTCTTC. It codes for CASKEGQGIPYNEQFF. The full variable domain, completed using reference TRBV5-1 and TRBJ2-1, is KAGVTQTPRYLIKTRGQQVTLSCSPISGHRSVSWYQQTPGQGLQFLFEYFSETQRNKGNFPGRFSGRQFSNSRSEMNVSTLELGDSALYLCASKEGQGIPYNEQFFGPGTRLTVL.

Note on this clone: The sample carries other DNA sequences with the same CDR3. V and J are TRBV27 and TRBJ2-5, with D possibly TRBD1 on 6 matching bases. The CDR3 contains 14 residues. V was clipped by 3 bases and J by 5 bases, with 13 bases between them. The V gene's germline CDR1 is MNHEY and CDR2 SMNVEV (reference sequence). The CDR3 region is CASSFGGAGETQYF. The CDR3 DNA reads TGTGCCAGCAGTTTTGGGGGCGCGGGTGAGACCCAGTACTTC.

The J gene is TRBJ2-7, the V gene TRBV2; 8 bases line up with TRBD2. Germline values: CDR1 SNHLY, CDR2 FYNNEI. The V and J ends lost 9 bases and 6 bases, in that order; junction bases with no gene match: 7. The CDR3 has 12 amino acids. CDR3 sequence: CASSGGVREQYF. The CDR3 DNA reads TGTGCCAGTTCCGGGGGGGTGCGCGAGCAGTACTTC.

The J gene is TRBJ2-4, the V gene TRBV23-1; the D call may be TRBD1 or TRBD2 (5 bases each). TRBV23-1 is sorted into the ORF group, with uncertain function. The length of the CDR3 is 20 residues. Trimming cost V 3 bases and J 3 bases, with 27 bases left between them. DNA of the CDR3: TGCGCCAGCAGTCATCGGACGGGACCCTGTCCTTTTGGGGTCAAAAACATTCAGTACTTC. Protein: CASSHRTGPCPFGVKNIQYF.

The chain links TRBV5-4 to TRBJ1-5; no definite D call. Germline V gene data show CDR1 as SGHNT and CDR2 as YYREEE (reference sequence). V dropped 2 bases and J dropped 10 bases, with 13 bases sitting between them. This CDR3 is built from 13 residues. CDR3 bases: TGTGCCAGCAGCTTAGATATGTTTAGTCCCCAGCATTTT. Translating it yields CASSLDMFSPQHF. The entire variable domain, with the rest obtained from reference TRBV5-4 and TRBJ1-5, is as follows: ETGVTQSPTHLIKTRGQQVTLRCSSQSGHNTVSWYQQALGQGPQFIFQYYREEENGRGNFPPRFSGLQFPNYSSELNVNALELDDSALYLCASSLDMFSPQHFGDGTRLSIL.

The chain uses TRBV5-6 and TRBJ2-7, with TRBD1 as a possible D gene (5 bases). The CDR3 is 12 residues long. Germline values: CDR1 SGHDT, CDR2 YYEEEE. The ends were cut back, 4 bases at V and 9 bases at J, with 14 bases in the middle. The CDR3 sequence is CASSPLSGWQYF. CDR3 bases: TGTGCCAGCAGCCCTTTGTCAGGGTGGCAGTACTTC. Using reference TRBV5-6 and TRBJ2-7 for the parts outside the CDR3, the full variable domain is DAGVTQSPTHLIKTRGQQVTLRCSPKSGHDTVSWYQQALGQGPQFIFQYYEEEERQRGNFPDRFSGHQFPNYSSELNVNALLLGDSALYLCASSPLSGWQYFGPGTRLTVT.

In regard to this clone: A read error likely explains this, since a far larger clone differs by one base. Distinct nucleotide sequences in the sample also encode this CDR3. This chain uses TRBV9 with TRBJ1-1; possibly TRBD1 for D (5 bases). This CDR3 has 13 residues. CDR1 is SGDLS and CDR2 is YYNGEE in the germline V gene. The V and J ends lost 0 bases and 3 bases respectively, with 6 bases between them. The CDR3 is CASSVGGYTEAFF. The DNA for the CDR3 is TGTGCCAGCAGCGTAGGGGGGTACACTGAAGCTTTCTTT.

CDR3 residues: CASSLIPGTGAVEETQYF. The CDR3 DNA reads TGTGCCAGCAGCTTGATTCCGGGGACAGGGGCCGTGGAAGAGACCCAGTACTTC. J is TRBJ2-5 and V is TRBV11-2; TRBD1 matches at 10 bases. Germline CDR1 reads SGHAT; CDR2 reads FQNNGV. Losses at the gene ends were 3 bases for V and 3 bases for J; bases not matched to a gene: 13. The CDR3 is 18 residues long.

As to this clone: Within the sample, other DNA sequences also encode this same CDR3. This chain uses TRBV29-1 with TRBJ2-7; D gene unclear. Germline loops: CDR1 SQVTM, CDR2 ANQGSEA. Trimming took 4 bases from V and 0 from J, leaving 4 bases between them. The CDR3 totals 11 residues. In DNA, the CDR3 is TGCAGCGTTGGGCCCTCCTACGAGCAGTACTTC. Translation: CSVGPSYEQYF.